This T cell receptor beta chain is drawn from a study of regulatory T cells in long-lasting Graves disease. Study-wide points: TRBV28, TRBJ1-2 and TRBJ2-5 were segments that persistent disease favored.

CDR3 regions were amplified by Arm-PCR using iRepertoire HTBI primers to build TCR beta libraries. One entry per CDR3 protein results from TCRdb running MiXCR on the multiplex PCR reads. The sample records approximately 360,000 distinct CDR3 sequences, approximately 10% being singletons. As for time point: newly diagnosed GD, antithyroid drugs for less than 3 months. TCR sequences were obtained from RNA taken from PBMCs. As for this clonotype: Its specificity is not known.

Germline V lookup: CDR1 SGHDT, CDR2 YYEEEE. V gave up 2 bases and J gave up 2 bases, with 8 bases separating them. The CDR3 totals 14 residues. The same sample was also used in a study of T cells in Graves' hyperthyroidism and ophthalmopathy. That investigation notes: The HTBI primer set was used in a first-round RT-PCR of the TCR CDR3.

The clonotype originates from a woman between 18 and 30 years old with Graves disease. This chain uses TRBV5-6 with TRBJ2-1; D gene unclear. The material was peripheral blood mononuclear cells (PBMCs), obtained at new diagnosis, from a patient treated with antithyroid drugs. The CDR3: CASSFERTYNEQFF. The CDR3 bases are TGTGCCAGCAGCTTTGAACGGACCTACAATGAGCAGTTCTTC.